This TCR beta chain was sequenced for a study of CD8 T cells in Susac syndrome. Deletions cut 0 bases from V and 10 bases from J, with 11 bases between. The CDR3 has 14 amino acids. Germline V gene lookup returns CDR1 SGDLS and CDR2 YYNGEE. Random hexamers were used to reverse transcribe the RNA input (about 0.45 to 1 ug). TCRdb re-called the immunoSEQ multiplex PCR reads with MiXCR, one entry per CDR3 protein. Counted here are 160,000 or so distinct CDR3 sequences, 85% to 95% occurring once; the ten biggest clones make up 0.095% to 0.13%. This TCR derives from a human donor with Susac syndrome. J is TRBJ1-6 and V is TRBV9; D ambiguous. The sequencing input was CD4+ T cells from PBMCs. The CDR3 DNA reads as TGTGCCAGCAGCGTAGATGACACCGACTCACCCCTCCACTTT. Translation: CASSVDDTDSPLHF.